This TCR beta chain was retrieved from a study of tissue T cells after allogeneic stem cell transplantation. Assay used: immunoSEQ multiplex PCR; TCRdb lists only in-frame clones, some missing. Of tens of thousands of clones in the sample, around nine tenths are singletons; the top ten hold under 4%. This TCR came from a woman aged 40-75 years who later had graft-versus-host disease after an allogeneic stem cell transplant. The sample in question was blood, obtained before transplantation.

This CDR3 reads CASSLGSSGRVNEQYF. For the CDR3, the DNA is TGTGCCAGCAGCTTGGGGTCTAGCGGGAGAGTAAACGAGCAGTACTTC. The rearrangement links TRBV5-4 to TRBJ2-7; the match to TRBD2 covers 10 bases. CDR3 length equals 16 residues. V shed 0 bases, J shed 5 bases, and the junction held 8 bases outside the gene matches. Germline V gives CDR1 SGHNT, CDR2 YYREEE (reference sequence).